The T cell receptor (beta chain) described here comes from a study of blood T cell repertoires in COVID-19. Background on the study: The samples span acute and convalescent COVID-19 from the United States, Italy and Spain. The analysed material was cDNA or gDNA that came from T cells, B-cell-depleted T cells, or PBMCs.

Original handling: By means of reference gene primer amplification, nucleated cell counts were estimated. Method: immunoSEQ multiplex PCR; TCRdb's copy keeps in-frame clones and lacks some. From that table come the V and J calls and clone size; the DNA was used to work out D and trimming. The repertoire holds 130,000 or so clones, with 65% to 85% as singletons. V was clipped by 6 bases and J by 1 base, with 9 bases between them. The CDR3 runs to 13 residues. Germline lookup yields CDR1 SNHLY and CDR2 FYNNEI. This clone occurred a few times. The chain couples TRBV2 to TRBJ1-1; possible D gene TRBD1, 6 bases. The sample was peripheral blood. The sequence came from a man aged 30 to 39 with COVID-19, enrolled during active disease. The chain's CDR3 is CASRIQGNTEAFF. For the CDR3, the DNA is TGTGCCAGCAGGATACAGGGGAACACTGAAGCTTTCTTT.